The next 18 T cell receptor beta chains were all read from a single sample in a study of blood T cell repertoires in COVID-19 (dated by TCRdb to 2020 to 2021). Library preparation employed the immunoSEQ multiplex PCR assay. Held by TCRdb, this immuneACCESS table contains in-frame sequences only and omits some clones. Under half of the omission traces to an unresolved V gene where checked; the cause of the rest is unknown. Present in this sample are 210,000 or so clones, 65% to 85% of which were seen just once. Less than 3% of the sample rests with the top ten. The specimen was peripheral blood. These receptors were collected from a man aged 50-59 years with active or convalescent COVID-19.

The genes are TRBV19 and TRBJ2-2, with D possibly being TRBD1 (6 bases). This CDR3 contains 13 residues. From germline, CDR1 is LNHDA and CDR2 SQIVND (reference sequence). Between the trimmed V and J ends, which lost 2 bases and 5 bases, there was a span of 6 bases. CDR3 in amino acids: CASSIRGTGELFF. CDR3 sequence (DNA): TGTGCCAGTAGTATAAGGGGGACCGGGGAGCTGTTTTTT.

The V and J genes are TRBV19 and TRBJ1-5; 8 nucleotides align to TRBD1. Trimming removed 5 bases from V and 4 bases from J; junction bases left unmatched: 7. The CDR3 has 15 amino acids. Germline lookup yields CDR1 LNHDA and CDR2 SQIVND (reference sequence). Written as DNA, the CDR3 is TGTGCCAGTAGTCCAAGGGACAGGTTAAATCAGCCCCAGCATTTT. Residues: CASSPRDRLNQPQHF.

The V and J genes are TRBV7-8 and TRBJ2-3; D remains ambiguous. The CDR3 extends over 13 amino acids. The ends were cut back, 5 bases at V and 6 bases at J, with 12 bases in the middle. CDR1 and CDR2 from the germline V gene are SGHVS and FQNEAQ. The CDR3 region is CASSPLTPDTQYF. The CDR3 region has the DNA TGTGCCAGCAGCCCCTTAACACCCGATACGCAGTATTTT. The variable domain in full, with the rest retrieved from reference TRBV7-8 and TRBJ2-3, is GAGVSQSPRYKVAKRGQDVALRCDPISGHVSLFWYQQALGQGPEFLTYFQNEAQLDKSGLPSDRFFAERPEGSVSTLKIQRTQQEDSAVYLCASSPLTPDTQYFGPGTRLTVL.

The chain has TRBV10-2 and TRBJ1-2; D call uncertain. Per the germline V gene, CDR1 is WSHSY and CDR2 is SAAADI. CDR3 length: 11 residues. Between the trimmed V and J ends, which lost 4 bases and 6 bases, there was a span of 6 bases. CDR3 nucleotide sequence: TGCGCCAGCAGTGCCGGGAATGGCTACACCTTC. The encoded protein is CASSAGNGYTF.

V gene TRBV18 combines with J gene TRBJ2-2; D is perhaps TRBD2 (6 bases). The CDR3 consists of 14 residues. The germline CDR1 and CDR2 sequences are KGHSH and LQKENI. Deletions cut 6 bases from V and 5 bases from J, with 13 bases between. CDR3 coding DNA: TGTGCCAGCTCGTCGGGAGCCGGGACCGGGGAGCTGTTTTTT. Protein sequence: CASSSGAGTGELFF.

V usage is TRBV19 and J usage is TRBJ2-7; the D is unclear. This CDR3 is built from 15 residues. Trimming removed 3 bases from V and 2 bases from J, with 14 bases in between. Germline V CDR1 and CDR2: LNHDA, SQIVND (reference sequence). CDR3 sequence: CASSISRYQAYEQYF. The DNA of the CDR3 is TGTGCCAGTAGTATCTCTCGTTATCAGGCCTACGAGCAGTACTTC.

This clone was observed many times. A junction end diverges from the germline sequence, so it may reflect a read error. Within the sample, other DNA sequences also encode this same CDR3. The V call is TRBV15, the J call TRBJ2-7, with D possibly being TRBD2 (5 bases). The length of the CDR3 is 13 residues. CDR1 is LNHNV, CDR2 YYDKDF, per germline (reference sequence). CDR3 protein: CATSEGLPGPSGF. In DNA form, the CDR3 reads TGTGCCACCAGCGAGGGCCTCCCCGGGCCCTCAGGCTTC.

The chain employs TRBV9 and TRBJ2-3; 9 nucleotides agree with TRBD2. Looked up from germline, CDR1 is SGDLS and CDR2 is YYNGEE. Trimming cost V 3 bases and J 0 bases; bases outside gene matches: 2. The CDR3 spans 15 residues. The CDR3: CASSGLAASTDTQYF. The CDR3 DNA is TGTGCCAGCAGCGGACTAGCGGCTAGCACAGATACGCAGTATTTT.

In regard to this clone: Other DNA sequences of this sample code for an identical CDR3. The rearrangement uses TRBV6-1 and TRBJ1-1, with 12 nucleotides matching TRBD1. Germline-derived CDR1 and CDR2 are MNHNS and SASEGT. V lost 3 bases and J lost 5; bases outside the gene matches: 4. This CDR3 region has 15 residues. The CDR3 DNA sequence: TGTGCCAGCAGTGAGGGGACAGGGGGCTGGACTGAAGCTTTCTTT. This gives the protein CASSEGTGGWTEAFF.

The chain recombines TRBV5-4 with TRBJ1-1, with 7 nucleotides matching TRBD1. The CDR3 is 14 amino acids. Trimming took 3 bases from V and 1 from J; bases not matched to a gene: 3. Per the germline V gene, CDR1 is SGHNT and CDR2 is YYREEE (reference sequence). The CDR3 reads CASSSGQQNTEAFF. In DNA, the CDR3 is TGTGCCAGCAGCTCGGGACAGCAGAACACTGAAGCTTTCTTT.

The rearrangement links TRBV4-1 to TRBJ1-3; D call uncertain. CDR1 MGHRA and CDR2 YSYEKL come from the germline V gene. V lost 0 bases, J lost 0 bases, and 6 bases lay in between. This CDR3 comprises 15 residues. CDR3 sequence (DNA): TGCGCCAGCAGCCAAGATGGCAACTCTGGAAACACCATATATTTT. It yields the protein CASSQDGNSGNTIYF.

The rearrangement uses TRBV10-3 and TRBJ1-5; D gene uncertain. CDR3 size: 13 residues. Germline assignment: CDR1 ENHRY and CDR2 SYGVKD. The germline V and J ends were trimmed by 4 bases and 5 bases, with 9 bases remaining between them. The CDR3 sequence: CAISGGEDQPQHF. CDR3 sequence (DNA): TGTGCCATCAGTGGAGGAGAGGATCAGCCCCAGCATTTT.

J is TRBJ2-5 and V is TRBV7-3, with a possible D match to TRBD2 (6 bases). CDR1 and CDR2 (germline): SGHTA, FQGTGA. The V end lost 5 bases, the J end lost 2 bases, and 12 bases lay between the germline ends. This CDR3 has 14 residues. CDR3 nucleotide sequence: TGTGCCAGCAGCCCTCCGGGAGATCAAGAGACCCAGTACTTC. This encodes CASSPPGDQETQYF.

This clone has only one observation. The chain links TRBV4-2 to TRBJ1-6; D unresolved. Germline V gene lookup returns CDR1 LGHNA and CDR2 YNFKEQ. Trimming shortened V by 1 base and J by 9 bases, and 16 bases separated the two germline ends. This CDR3 contains 16 residues. Here the CDR3 DNA reads TGTGCCAGCAGCCAAGTTCGGCAGCGCCTCCCTTCACCCCTCCACTTT. Translated: CASSQVRQRLPSPLHF.

As DNA, the CDR3 is TGTGCCAGCAGTTTGTGGCAGACCTACGAGCAGTACTTC. This gives the protein CASSLWQTYEQYF. V gene TRBV28 combines with J gene TRBJ2-7; no firm D call. The germline V and J ends were trimmed by 3 bases and 2 bases, with 8 bases remaining between them. The CDR3 covers 13 residues. Germline V lookup: CDR1 MDHEN, CDR2 SYDVKM.

The chain has TRBV7-9 and TRBJ2-7; 8 nucleotides line up with TRBD2. The CDR3 covers 16 residues. Germline trimming cut 1 base from V and 0 bases from J; bases unmatched to any gene: 5. In germline, CDR1 is SEHNR, CDR2 FQNEAQ (reference sequence). CDR3 in amino acids: CASSLGLAGISYEQYF. The DNA of the CDR3 is TGTGCCAGCAGCTTAGGGCTAGCGGGCATCTCCTACGAGCAGTACTTC.

The rearrangement uses TRBV19 and TRBJ1-1, with D possibly TRBD1 on 6 matching bases. Germline CDR1 and CDR2: LNHDA and SQIVND (reference sequence). Trimming pared 6 bases from V and 1 base from J, leaving 15 bases between. This CDR3 has 15 amino acids. CDR3 amino acids: CASSWTLGGNTEAFF. CDR3 DNA: TGTGCCAGTAGCTGGACTCTAGGGGGGAACACTGAAGCTTTCTTT.

The V and J genes are TRBV30 and TRBJ1-1; D not resolved. With 0 bases removed from V and 2 bases from J, the gap between germline ends came to 7 bases. CDR1 and CDR2 (germline): GTSNPN, SVGIG (reference sequence). There are 13 residues in the CDR3. The DNA of the CDR3 is TGTGCCTGGAGTGTGGCAGAAAACACTGAAGCTTTCTTT. Amino acid sequence: CAWSVAENTEAFF.